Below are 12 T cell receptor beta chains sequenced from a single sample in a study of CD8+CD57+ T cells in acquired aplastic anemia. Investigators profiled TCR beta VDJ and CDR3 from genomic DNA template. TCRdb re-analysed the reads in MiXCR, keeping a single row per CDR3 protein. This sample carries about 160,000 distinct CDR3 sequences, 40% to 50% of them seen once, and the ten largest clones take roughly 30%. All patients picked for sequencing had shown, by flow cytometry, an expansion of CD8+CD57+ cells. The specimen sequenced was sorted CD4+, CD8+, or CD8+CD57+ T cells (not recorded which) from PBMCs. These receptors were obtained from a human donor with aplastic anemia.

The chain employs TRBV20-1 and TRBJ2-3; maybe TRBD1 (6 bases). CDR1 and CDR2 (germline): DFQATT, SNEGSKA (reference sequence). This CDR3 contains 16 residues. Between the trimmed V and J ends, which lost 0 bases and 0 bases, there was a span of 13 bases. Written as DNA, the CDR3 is TGCAGTGCTAGAGATCCCGGGACATCTAGCACAGATACGCAGTATTTT. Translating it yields CSARDPGTSSTDTQYF.

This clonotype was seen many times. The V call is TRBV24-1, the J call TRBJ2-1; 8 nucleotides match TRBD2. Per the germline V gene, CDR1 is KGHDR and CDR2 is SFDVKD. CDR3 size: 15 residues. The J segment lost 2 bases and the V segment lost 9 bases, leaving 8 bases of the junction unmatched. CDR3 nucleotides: TGTGCCACCGGTAGCGGGACACAGACCTACAATGAGCAGTTCTTC. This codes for CATGSGTQTYNEQFF.

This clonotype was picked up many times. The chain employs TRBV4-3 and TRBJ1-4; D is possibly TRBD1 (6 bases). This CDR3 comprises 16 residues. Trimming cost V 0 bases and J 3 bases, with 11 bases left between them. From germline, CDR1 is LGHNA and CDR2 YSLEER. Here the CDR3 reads CASSQDRGTPNEKLFF. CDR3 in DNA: TGCGCCAGCAGCCAAGATCGTGGGACACCTAATGAAAAACTGTTTTTT.

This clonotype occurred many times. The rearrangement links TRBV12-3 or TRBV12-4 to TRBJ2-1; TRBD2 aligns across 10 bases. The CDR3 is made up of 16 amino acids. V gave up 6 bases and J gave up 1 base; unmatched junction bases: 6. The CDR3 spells CASRGLADPSYNEQFF. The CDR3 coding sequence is TGTGCCAGCAGAGGACTAGCGGACCCTTCCTACAATGAGCAGTTCTTC.

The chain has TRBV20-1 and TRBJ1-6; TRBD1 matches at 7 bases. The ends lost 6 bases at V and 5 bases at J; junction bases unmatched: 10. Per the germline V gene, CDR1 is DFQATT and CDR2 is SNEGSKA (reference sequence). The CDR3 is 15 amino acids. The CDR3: CSAPEGALHNSPLHF. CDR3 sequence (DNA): TGCAGTGCCCCGGAGGGGGCCCTCCATAATTCACCCCTCCACTTT.

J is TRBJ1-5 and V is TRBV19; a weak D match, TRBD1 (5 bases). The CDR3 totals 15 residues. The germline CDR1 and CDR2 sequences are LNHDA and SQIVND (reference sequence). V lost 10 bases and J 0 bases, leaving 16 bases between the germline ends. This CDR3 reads CATRTRGDSNQPQHF. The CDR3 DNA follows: TGTGCCACAAGGACACGAGGGGATAGCAATCAGCCCCAGCATTTT.

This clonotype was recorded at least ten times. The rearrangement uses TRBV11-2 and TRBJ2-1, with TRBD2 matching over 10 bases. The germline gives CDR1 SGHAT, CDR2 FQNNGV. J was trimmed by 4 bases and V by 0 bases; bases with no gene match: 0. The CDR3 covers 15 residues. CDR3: CASSLETSGYNEQFF. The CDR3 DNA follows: TGTGCCAGCAGCTTAGAGACTAGCGGGTACAATGAGCAGTTCTTC.

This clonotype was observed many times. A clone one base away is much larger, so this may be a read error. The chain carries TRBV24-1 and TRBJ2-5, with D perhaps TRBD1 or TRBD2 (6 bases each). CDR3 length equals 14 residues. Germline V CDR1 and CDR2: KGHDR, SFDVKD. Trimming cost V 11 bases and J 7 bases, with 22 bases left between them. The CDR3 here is CASRWGRGEGTQYF. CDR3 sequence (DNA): TGTGCCAGCCGATGGGGGCGGGGAGAAGGGACCCAGTACTTC.

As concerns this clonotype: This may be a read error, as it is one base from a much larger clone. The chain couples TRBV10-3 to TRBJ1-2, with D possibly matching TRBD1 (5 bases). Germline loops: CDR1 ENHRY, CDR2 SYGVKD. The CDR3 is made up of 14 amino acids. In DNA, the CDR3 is TGTGCCAGCAGTGGAAGGCAGGGTGACGGGGGCTACACCTTC. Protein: CASSGRQGDGGYTF.

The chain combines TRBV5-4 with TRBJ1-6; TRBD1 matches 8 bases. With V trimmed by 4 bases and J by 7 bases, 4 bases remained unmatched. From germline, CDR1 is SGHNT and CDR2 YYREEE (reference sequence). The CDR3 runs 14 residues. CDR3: CASSLGDRNSPLHF. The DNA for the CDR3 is TGTGCCAGCAGCCTGGGGGACAGGAATTCACCCCTCCACTTT.

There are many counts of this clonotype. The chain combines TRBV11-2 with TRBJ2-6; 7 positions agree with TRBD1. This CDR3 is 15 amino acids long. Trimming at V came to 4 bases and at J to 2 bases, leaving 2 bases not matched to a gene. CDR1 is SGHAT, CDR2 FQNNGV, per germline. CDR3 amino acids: CASSSQGAGANVLTF. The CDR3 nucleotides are TGTGCCAGCAGCTCCCAGGGGGCTGGGGCCAACGTCCTGACTTTC.

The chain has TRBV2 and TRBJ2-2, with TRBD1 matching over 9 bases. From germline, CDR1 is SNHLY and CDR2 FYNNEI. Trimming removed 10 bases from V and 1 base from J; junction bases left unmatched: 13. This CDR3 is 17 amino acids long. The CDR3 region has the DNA TGTGCCACCGATTTCCGGGACAGGGAGCTGAACACCGGGGAGCTGTTTTTT. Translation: CATDFRDRELNTGELFF. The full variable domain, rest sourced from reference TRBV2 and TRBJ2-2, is EPEVTQTPSHQVTQMGQEVILRCVPISNHLYFYWYRQILGQKVEFLVSFYNNEISEKSEIFDDQFSVERPDGSNFTLKIRSTKLEDSAMYFCATDFRDRELNTGELFFGEGSRLTVL.